Listed here are 7 T cell receptor beta chains from one sample, sequenced in a study of blood T cells in healthy people across ages. With a J-beta primer mix and a sample-barcoded 5' primer, a second PCR ran about 7 to 11 cycles. TCRdb recomputed calls from the 5' RACE reads with MiXCR, one row per CDR3 protein. Altogether 450,000 to 650,000 distinct CDR3 sequences are present, approximately 25% being singletons, with the ten largest covering approximately 10%. The same sample was also used in a study of T cells of mothers and their children.

Sample: blood. All receptors come from a boy younger than 18 in good health.

There are a few counts of this clonotype. The V call is TRBV20-1, the J call TRBJ1-6; D gene ambiguous. This CDR3 is built from 15 residues. From germline, CDR1 is DFQATT and CDR2 SNEGSKA (reference sequence). With 0 bases removed from V and 3 bases from J, the gap between germline ends came to 9 bases. CDR3 in amino acids: CSAREAASYNSPLHF. The CDR3 nucleotides are TGCAGTGCTAGAGAGGCAGCGAGCTATAATTCACCCCTCCACTTT.

This clonotype turned up a few times. V is TRBV4-3 and J is TRBJ2-2; 11 nucleotides match TRBD2. CDR1 and CDR2 (germline): LGHNA, YSLEER. V gave up 0 bases and J gave up 1 base; unmatched junction bases: 10. The CDR3 is 20 residues long. In nucleotides, the CDR3 is TGCGCCAGCAGCCAAGAGCGCCTAGCGGGGGGTGTGGAGAACACCGGGGAGCTGTTTTTT. Translated: CASSQERLAGGVENTGELFF.

The genes are TRBV28 and TRBJ2-3; weak D call: TRBD2 (7 bases). Germline CDR1 MDHEN, CDR2 SYDVKM. V was shortened by 8 bases and J by 2 bases, with 11 bases between the two germline ends. The CDR3 runs 13 residues. The CDR3 loop is CASLGGLTDTQYF. In nucleotides, the CDR3 is TGTGCCAGCTTGGGGGGGCTCACAGATACGCAGTATTTT.

Only a few counts were recorded for this clonotype. The V gene is TRBV6-6, the J gene TRBJ2-3, with D hard to call. Germline values: CDR1 MNHNY, CDR2 SVGAGI (reference sequence). The germline V and J ends were trimmed by 2 bases and 2 bases, with 14 bases remaining between them. CDR3 length equals 16 residues. The chain's CDR3 is CASSYAPWDFTDTQYF. The CDR3 DNA follows: TGTGCCAGCAGTTACGCACCTTGGGATTTCACAGATACGCAGTATTTT.

This clonotype has a handful of counts. The CDR3 is CSASGGAVNNEQFF. The CDR3 DNA is TGCAGCGCCAGCGGGGGGGCCGTCAACAATGAGCAGTTCTTC. The chain recombines TRBV29-1 with TRBJ2-5; 10 nucleotides agree with TRBD2. The end of the DNA fits TRBJ2-1 better, so the J call may be wrong. The V gene's germline CDR1 is SQVTM and CDR2 ANQGSEA. CDR3 length: 14 residues.

The chain combines TRBV11-3 with TRBJ2-5; 9 bases agree with TRBD1. The trim removed 6 bases at V and 1 base at J, leaving 12 bases unmatched. The V gene's germline CDR1 is SGHNT and CDR2 YENEEA. The CDR3 has 17 amino acids. The CDR3 sequence: CASSVEGQGVPQETQYF. The CDR3 DNA sequence: TGTGCCAGCAGTGTTGAGGGACAGGGCGTGCCCCAAGAGACCCAGTACTTC. Full variable domain (rest looked up from reference TRBV11-3 and TRBJ2-5): EAGVVQSPRYKIIEKKQPVAFWCNPISGHNTLYWYLQNLGQGPELLIRYENEEAVDDSQLPKDRFSAERLKGVDSTLKIQPAELGDSAVYLCASSVEGQGVPQETQYFGPGTRLLVL.

A word on this clonotype: Germline and junction disagree at one end, which may indicate a read error. The rearrangement links TRBV7-7 to TRBJ2-5, with D perhaps matching TRBD1 or TRBD2 (5 bases each). The CDR3 consists of 13 residues. CDR1 and CDR2 (germline): SSHAT, FNYEAQ (reference sequence). The CDR3: CASSLGVSETQYF. DNA for the CDR3: TGTGCTAGCAGCTTGGGGGTTTCGGAGACCCAGTACTTC. The whole variable domain, filled in from reference TRBV7-7 and TRBJ2-5, reads GAGVSQSPRYKVTKRGQDVTLRCDPISSHATLYWYQQALGQGPEFLTYFNYEAQPDKSGLPSDRFSAERPEGSISTLTIQRTEQRDSAMYRCASSLGVSETQYFGPGTRLLVL.